The present T cell receptor beta chain was sequenced within a study of cytomegalovirus exposure and HLA in healthy donors. Study-level findings and limits: CMV serostatus stood as the only immune exposure information on hand.

As concerns this clone: Antigen: not known.

PCR involved 60 Vbeta and 13 Jbeta primers. Clones were read by immunoSEQ multiplex PCR, and TCRdb kept only the in-frame ones, dropping some. The table records around 130,000 clones, around 86% of them present only once. The specimen sequenced was PBMCs. The TCR comes from a woman aged 35 to 49 in good health and CMV-seronegative.

CDR3 bases: TGTGCCTGGAGTGTACAGGGGCCCTACAATGAGCAGTTCTTC. It encodes CAWSVQGPYNEQFF. The chain employs TRBV30 and TRBJ2-1; 7 nucleotides line up with TRBD1. Germline values: CDR1 GTSNPN, CDR2 SVGIG (reference sequence). CDR3 length: 14 amino acids. V lost 0 bases, J lost 2 bases, and 1 base stayed unmatched.